These 7 T cell receptor beta chains originate from one sample sequenced in a study of OX40 agonist ivuxolimab in advanced cancers. Some clones are missing from TCRdb's copy, which holds only in-frame ones; the method was immunoSEQ multiplex PCR. The data contain roughly 80,000 clones, 90% to 95% of them singletons. The material was CD4+ or CD8+ T cells sorted from blood, obtained in a trial of the OX40 agonist ivuxolimab. Receptor source: an adult with an advanced solid tumor such as melanoma, head and neck, liver or kidney cancer.

CDR3 nucleotides: TGTGCCAGAAGCTTGGCCGGCTACCTCGGCGGAACCTACGAGCAGTACTTC. It specifies CARSLAGYLGGTYEQYF. The gene calls are TRBV5-3 and TRBJ2-7; no clear D gene. TRBV5-3 is an ORF, and what it does is uncertain. The CDR3 length is 17 residues. Trimming took 0 bases from V and 2 from J, leaving 18 bases between them.

This CDR3 is CASSAGLNQPQHF. DNA for the CDR3: TGTGCCAGTAGTGCAGGGCTTAATCAGCCCCAGCATTTT. The V call is TRBV19, the J call TRBJ1-5, with D perhaps TRBD1 (5 bases). V lost 5 bases, J lost 4 bases, and 9 bases lay in between. The CDR3 sequence is 13 residues long. Germline assignment: CDR1 LNHDA and CDR2 SQIVND (reference sequence).

This clone was found once. This chain joins TRBV28 and TRBJ2-2; 8 bases map to TRBD2. After removal of 6 bases from V and 3 bases from J, the junction contained 6 bases not matched to a gene. CDR3 size: 15 residues. CDR1 and CDR2 (germline): MDHEN, SYDVKM. The CDR3 here is CASSPGTRYTGELFF. The DNA for the CDR3 is TGTGCCAGCAGCCCCGGGACTAGATACACCGGGGAGCTGTTTTTT.

This clone was seen once. The chain is built from TRBV5-4 and TRBJ2-1; 14 nucleotides agree with TRBD2. CDR3 length equals 15 residues. The germline V gene encodes CDR1 SGHNT and CDR2 YYREEE (reference sequence). V lost 4 bases and J lost 12; bases outside the gene matches: 9. The CDR3 loop reads CASSPGTSGRSLQFF. CDR3 DNA sequence: TGTGCCAGCAGCCCCGGGACTAGCGGGAGAAGTCTGCAGTTCTTC.

The chain uses TRBV6-5 and TRBJ1-1; D gene ambiguous. Trimming pared 8 bases from V and 2 bases from J, leaving 6 bases between. This CDR3 has 11 amino acids. Germline lookup yields CDR1 MNHEY and CDR2 SVGAGI. CDR3 sequence: CASGGNTEAFF. In nucleotides, the CDR3 is TGTGCCAGCGGCGGTAACACTGAAGCTTTCTTT.

J is TRBJ2-1 and V is TRBV5-1; tentatively, D is TRBD1 (6 bases). Germline lookup yields CDR1 SGHRS and CDR2 YFSETQ. The CDR3 sequence is 16 residues long. V lost 0 bases to trimming and J lost 4 bases, with 14 bases between them. CDR3 loop: CASSLARQVTYNEQFF. CDR3 nucleotide sequence: TGCGCCAGCAGCTTGGCCCGACAGGTTACTTACAATGAGCAGTTCTTC.

This clone came up once. The chain links TRBV7-9 to TRBJ2-3; TRBD2 agrees at 12 bases. Germline CDR1 reads SEHNR; CDR2 reads FQNEAQ (reference sequence). There are 16 residues in the CDR3. V lost 3 bases to trimming and J lost 0 bases; unmatched junction nucleotides: 1. As DNA, the CDR3 is TGTGCCAGCAGCTTCGGGACTAGCGGGAGCACAGATACGCAGTATTTT. Protein: CASSFGTSGSTDTQYF.